These T cell receptor beta chains were read from a single sample in a study of cytomegalovirus exposure and HLA in healthy donors. Measured with immunoSEQ multiplex PCR; TCRdb has only the in-frame clones, and not every one. This sample has almost 200,000 clones; more than 75% occur once, and the top ten carry around 0.4%. The sequenced sample was PBMCs. These TCRs come from a male donor in good health and CMV-seropositive. CDR3s leave out the opening cysteine and the closing phenylalanine or tryptophan. Fields, in order: CDR3 protein, V gene, CDR3 length, J gene.

ASSPSLINTGELF TRBV9 13 TRBJ2-2
ASSGTERVPYEQY TRBV28 13 TRBJ2-7
ASSESSGNTIY TRBV6-1 11 TRBJ1-3
ASSPPLAGGKNEQF TRBV6-6 14 TRBJ2-1
ASSPQREGYYGYT TRBV18 13 TRBJ1-2
ASRAGGFPGELF TRBV14 12 TRBJ2-2
ASSNRDSSGNTIY TRBV19 13 TRBJ1-3
ASSLFSSTGNEQF TRBV7-3 13 TRBJ2-1
ASSLVGRVGETQY TRBV5-1 13 TRBJ2-5
ASSPHYEVAGTDTQY TRBV7-2 15 TRBJ2-3
ASSVGGLLSYEQY TRBV9 13 TRBJ2-7
ASVGDSYEQY TRBV6-5 10 TRBJ2-7
ASSVEPAGGRETQY TRBV9 14 TRBJ2-5
AITEGLPYNEQF TRBV10-3 12 TRBJ2-1
ASSLRRVFDEKLF TRBV7-3 13 TRBJ1-4
ASSTRDGGDYGYT TRBV27 13 TRBJ1-2
ASMPRDLYLYEQY TRBV6-1 13 TRBJ2-7
ASSSADREVYNEQF TRBV28 14 TRBJ2-1
ASSQDRSEGAGYNEQF TRBV4-1 16 TRBJ2-1
ASSSFKTGRSWGYT TRBV28 14 TRBJ1-2
ASSQDVAGSSGNTIY TRBV4-3 15 TRBJ1-3
ASSSGQGNTEAF TRBV6-5 12 TRBJ1-1
ASSLEGGRGVYEQY TRBV5-1 14 TRBJ2-7
SVVAGPYNSPLH TRBV29-1 12 TRBJ1-6
ASSIGGTFNQPQH TRBV19 13 TRBJ1-5
ASSSRDGWTSRELNTQY TRBV27 17 TRBJ2-3
ASSPIAVGQSLSGYT TRBV11-2 15 TRBJ1-2
ASSADRLAKNIQY TRBV5-6 13 TRBJ2-4
AISVAPQLAGVGETQY TRBV10-3 16 TRBJ2-5
ASSHEDSREQY TRBV4-1 11 TRBJ2-7
ASSEAGGYGYT TRBV6-1 11 TRBJ1-2
ASIRLAGVGEQF TRBV27 12 TRBJ2-1
ASSQTGTTNYGYT TRBV16 13 TRBJ1-2
AWSTSGPVYEQY TRBV30 12 TRBJ2-7
ASSLFGLVGYNEQF TRBV28 14 TRBJ2-1
ASSLEGTTKETQY TRBV27 13 TRBJ2-5
ASSLDRGNNSPLH TRBV11-2 13 TRBJ1-6
ASSPVSGTAV TRBV18 10 TRBJ2-7
ASRYGTGGASGELF TRBV27 14 TRBJ2-2
ASRAVGEKLF TRBV27 10 TRBJ1-4
ASSYTLTSGPYNEQF TRBV6-7 15 TRBJ2-1
ASSSGTGGVYGYT TRBV7-3 13 TRBJ1-2
ASSFSGSGEQY TRBV7-8 11 TRBJ2-7
ASSEGRVGATYEQY TRBV2 14 TRBJ2-7
ASRLALNTGELF TRBV19 12 TRBJ2-2
ASSLVGASGGMETQY TRBV5-1 15 TRBJ2-5
ASSLVGNTIY TRBV28 10 TRBJ1-3